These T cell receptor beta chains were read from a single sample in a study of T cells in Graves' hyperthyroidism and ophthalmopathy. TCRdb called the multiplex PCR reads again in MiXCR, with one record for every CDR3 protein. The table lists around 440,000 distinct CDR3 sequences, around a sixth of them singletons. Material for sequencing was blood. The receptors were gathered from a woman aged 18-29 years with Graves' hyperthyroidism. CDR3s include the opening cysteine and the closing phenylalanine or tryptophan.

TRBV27,CASSSRGTNTEAFF
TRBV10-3,CAIRADRTNYGYTF
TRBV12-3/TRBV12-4,CASSGEELGNTIYF
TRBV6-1,CASGEYLAYEQYF
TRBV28,CASTGQISYEQYF
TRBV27,CASSLAGFGNSPLHF
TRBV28,CASSIGGTGAYEQYF
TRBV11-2,CASSLEDRVGGYTF
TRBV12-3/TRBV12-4,CASSFSSGTYEQYF
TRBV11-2,CASSAGGLAGGSYNEQFF
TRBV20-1,CSANPLLAGSHTGELFF
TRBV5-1,CASSLARHMNTEAFF
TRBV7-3,CASSLRGSGGAWEQFF
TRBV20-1,CSARERSGGAYNEQFF
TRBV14,CASSQEGRSEAFF
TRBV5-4,CASSLGKQGAGSPLHF
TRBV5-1,CASRRGEVSYEQYF
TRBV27,CASSLQGRREKLFF
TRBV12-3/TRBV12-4,CASSRFPLGMNTEAFF
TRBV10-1,CASSDRITDTQYF
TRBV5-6,CASSFPGGAFGEQYF
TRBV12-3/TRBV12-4,CASSLTVRVTGNTIYF
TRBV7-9,CASGTDNEKLFF
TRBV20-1,CSARSPSDYEQYF
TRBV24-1,CATSDRSRNYGYTF
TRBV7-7,CASSLGRNTEAFF
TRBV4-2,CASSQVGQGNTEAFF
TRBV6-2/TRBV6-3,CASSSATGTPYEQYF
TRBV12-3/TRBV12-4,CASSSGKGTLMNTEAFF
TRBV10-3,CAIQRQGDSPLHF
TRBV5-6,CASSIGQGESYGYTF
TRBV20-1,CSAVIREYTEAFF
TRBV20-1,CSARGEYEQYF
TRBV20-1,CSARDGNAADTQYF
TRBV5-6,CASSFSGNGQPQHF
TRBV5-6,CASRDSESRPDYRGRSFADTQYF
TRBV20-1,CSARWRTGEISEQYF
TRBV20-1,CSTPRANYGYTF
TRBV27,CACQQSITSGNTGELFF
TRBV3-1,CASSQTSGGGHYNEQFF
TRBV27,CASQVLGLASHNEQFF
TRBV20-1,CSAIVRVWGSEQFF
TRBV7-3,CASSLTTAGDEQYF